This is a list of T cell receptor beta chains from one sample in a study of technical replicates of blood from several donors. Only in-frame clones appear in the TCRdb table, and some are missing; sequencing was by immunoSEQ multiplex PCR. Seen here are some 63,000 clones, around nine tenths observed once, and the top ten hold around 5.5%. The source material was PBMCs. The receptors were gathered from a human donor in good health. Some clones in this sample may be carry-over from other donors' samples. Each CDR3 is given with its conserved first and last residue. The order of the fields is CDR3 DNA, CDR3 protein, J gene, D gene, clone size, V gene. The D gene is left open where the match is weak. A row's size may be missing; if present it is once, few, many or a size class.

cdr3_nt: TGTGCCAGCAGCCCTGAGCGACGGGAGACCCAGTACTTC; cdr3_aa: CASSPERRETQYF; j_call: TRBJ2-5; d_call: .; clone_size: .; v_call: TRBV7-2
cdr3_nt: TGTGCCAGCAGCTTGTATCAGGATGGGGCTGGGGCTTTCTTT; cdr3_aa: CASSLYQDGAGAFF; j_call: TRBJ1-1; d_call: .; clone_size: .; v_call: TRBV5-4
cdr3_nt: TGTGCCAGCAGTTTATATTCGGCGGCCACCGAAGCTTTCTTT; cdr3_aa: CASSLYSAATEAFF; j_call: TRBJ1-1; d_call: .; clone_size: .; v_call: TRBV27
cdr3_nt: TGTGCCAGCAGCCTTCGGGGTCAGCCCCAGCATTTT; cdr3_aa: CASSLRGQPQHF; j_call: TRBJ1-5; d_call: .; clone_size: .; v_call: TRBV7-2
cdr3_nt: TGTGCCAGCCGGTCCAGGGCTGGCACCGGGGAGCTGTTTTTT; cdr3_aa: CASRSRAGTGELFF; j_call: TRBJ2-2; d_call: .; clone_size: .; v_call: TRBV6-5
cdr3_nt: TGTGCCAGCTCACCACAGGAGCTAGCGGCCTACGAGCAGTACTTC; cdr3_aa: CASSPQELAAYEQYF; j_call: TRBJ2-7; d_call: TRBD2; clone_size: .; v_call: TRBV18
cdr3_nt: TGTGCCAGCAGCGGGGGCGGAAACACCATATATTTT; cdr3_aa: CASSGGGNTIYF; j_call: TRBJ1-3; d_call: .; clone_size: .; v_call: TRBV5-6
cdr3_nt: TGCAGTGCCCCTCTAGCTTACGAGCAGTACTTC; cdr3_aa: CSAPLAYEQYF; j_call: TRBJ2-7; d_call: .; clone_size: .; v_call: TRBV20-1
cdr3_nt: TGCGCCAGCAGCCGGAACACAGGTTACTCTGGGGCCAACGTCCTGACTTTC; cdr3_aa: CASSRNTGYSGANVLTF; j_call: TRBJ2-6; d_call: .; clone_size: .; v_call: TRBV4-3
cdr3_nt: TGCGCCAGCAGCCAGTCGAACTATGGCTACACCTTC; cdr3_aa: CASSQSNYGYTF; j_call: TRBJ1-2; d_call: .; clone_size: .; v_call: TRBV4-1
cdr3_nt: TGTGCCAGCAGATTGGGACTAACTAGCACAGATACGCAGTATTTT; cdr3_aa: CASRLGLTSTDTQYF; j_call: TRBJ2-3; d_call: TRBD2; clone_size: .; v_call: TRBV27
cdr3_nt: TGTGCCACCAGCAGAGTACTACTCAACACTGAAGCTTTCTTT; cdr3_aa: CATSRVLLNTEAFF; j_call: TRBJ1-1; d_call: .; clone_size: .; v_call: TRBV15
cdr3_nt: TGTGCCAGCAGCTTCCCGATGAGCTCCTACAATGAGCAGTTCTTC; cdr3_aa: CASSFPMSSYNEQFF; j_call: TRBJ2-1; d_call: .; clone_size: .; v_call: TRBV5-4
cdr3_nt: TGCGCCAGCAGCCATCACAGAGACTCCTACAATGAGCAGTTCTTC; cdr3_aa: CASSHHRDSYNEQFF; j_call: TRBJ2-1; d_call: .; clone_size: once; v_call: TRBV5-1
cdr3_nt: TGTGCCAGCAGCCCGGGACTCCTCTACAATGAGCAGTTCTTC; cdr3_aa: CASSPGLLYNEQFF; j_call: TRBJ2-1; d_call: .; clone_size: .; v_call: TRBV7-2
cdr3_nt: TGCGCCAGCAGCGAAGACAGGCCCTACGAGCAGTACTTC; cdr3_aa: CASSEDRPYEQYF; j_call: TRBJ2-7; d_call: .; clone_size: .; v_call: TRBV5-1
cdr3_nt: TGCGCCAGCAGCCAAGGGACTAGAGCAGATACGCAGTATTTT; cdr3_aa: CASSQGTRADTQYF; j_call: TRBJ2-3; d_call: TRBD2; clone_size: once; v_call: TRBV4-1
cdr3_nt: TGTGCCAGCAGCGTAGTTGTCGACGAGCAGTACTTC; cdr3_aa: CASSVVVDEQYF; j_call: TRBJ2-7; d_call: .; clone_size: .; v_call: TRBV9
cdr3_nt: TGCGCCAGCAGCCAAGATAGGCAGGGGGCGGGCGTTGGCTACACCTTC; cdr3_aa: CASSQDRQGAGVGYTF; j_call: TRBJ1-2; d_call: TRBD1; clone_size: .; v_call: TRBV4-3
cdr3_nt: TGCGCCAGCAGCTTAACACCAACAGGGGGAGAGACCCAGTACTTC; cdr3_aa: CASSLTPTGGETQYF; j_call: TRBJ2-5; d_call: TRBD1; clone_size: .; v_call: TRBV5-1
cdr3_nt: TGTGCCAGCAGTGACCCAACGGGGTTCTACGAGCAGTACTTC; cdr3_aa: CASSDPTGFYEQYF; j_call: TRBJ2-7; d_call: .; clone_size: .; v_call: TRBV6-1
cdr3_nt: TGTGCCAGCAGTGCTCGGAACACTGAAGCTTTCTTT; cdr3_aa: CASSARNTEAFF; j_call: TRBJ1-1; d_call: .; clone_size: .; v_call: TRBV2
cdr3_nt: TGTGCCAGCAGTTACCCTGGGACTCCAGCTGAAGCTTTCTTT; cdr3_aa: CASSYPGTPAEAFF; j_call: TRBJ1-1; d_call: .; clone_size: .; v_call: TRBV6-5
cdr3_nt: TGTGCCAGCTCACCATGGGGACAGGAAAAACTGTTTTTT; cdr3_aa: CASSPWGQEKLFF; j_call: TRBJ1-4; d_call: TRBD1; clone_size: .; v_call: TRBV18
cdr3_nt: TGTGCCAGCAGCCACACGGGAAGACTAGCGTATGTGGAGACCCAGTACTTC; cdr3_aa: CASSHTGRLAYVETQYF; j_call: TRBJ2-5; d_call: TRBD2; clone_size: many; v_call: TRBV5-6
cdr3_nt: TGTGCCAGCAGCTTAGGGGTTAGCGGGAGGGCTGGAGATACGCAGTATTTT; cdr3_aa: CASSLGVSGRAGDTQYF; j_call: TRBJ2-3; d_call: TRBD2; clone_size: .; v_call: TRBV7-3
cdr3_nt: TGTGCCAGCAGCCCCCGAGGAGAAGGGAGGGCTGGCTACACCTTC; cdr3_aa: CASSPRGEGRAGYTF; j_call: TRBJ1-2; d_call: .; clone_size: .; v_call: TRBV13
cdr3_nt: TGTGCCATCACCGACAGGGACTCTAACTATGGCTACACCTTC; cdr3_aa: CAITDRDSNYGYTF; j_call: TRBJ1-2; d_call: TRBD1; clone_size: .; v_call: TRBV10-3
cdr3_nt: TGTGCCAGCAGCCAAGGGGGGGGACCTAACAAGACCCAGTACTTC; cdr3_aa: CASSQGGGPNKTQYF; j_call: TRBJ2-5; d_call: TRBD2; clone_size: .; v_call: TRBV4-2
cdr3_nt: TGTGCTAGTGGTTTGGATGCCTCTGCGGGGGTTGACAATGAGCAGTTCTTC; cdr3_aa: CASGLDASAGVDNEQFF; j_call: TRBJ2-1; d_call: TRBD2; clone_size: .; v_call: TRBV12-5
cdr3_nt: TGTGCCTGGGGGGGAGGGTCTTACACTGAAGCTTTCTTT; cdr3_aa: CAWGGGSYTEAFF; j_call: TRBJ1-1; d_call: .; clone_size: .; v_call: TRBV30
cdr3_nt: TGTGCCAGCAGCTTAAAGGCTCGGCCGAGGTTACATCGCGAGCAGTACTTC; cdr3_aa: CASSLKARPRLHREQYF; j_call: TRBJ2-7; d_call: .; clone_size: once; v_call: TRBV7-3
cdr3_nt: TGTGCCAGCAGTGCGGACGGAGGCTCTGGAAACACCATATATTTT; cdr3_aa: CASSADGGSGNTIYF; j_call: TRBJ1-3; d_call: .; clone_size: .; v_call: TRBV2
cdr3_nt: TGCGCCAGCAGCCAAGAGTGGGGTGTTTTGGCGGGAGTCAAAAACATTCAGTACTTC; cdr3_aa: CASSQEWGVLAGVKNIQYF; j_call: TRBJ2-4; d_call: TRBD2; clone_size: .; v_call: TRBV4-3
cdr3_nt: TGTGCCAGCAGTTACACGTCGACTAGCGGGGGACAGACCCAGTACTTC; cdr3_aa: CASSYTSTSGGQTQYF; j_call: TRBJ2-5; d_call: TRBD2; clone_size: .; v_call: TRBV6-5
cdr3_nt: TGTGCCAGCAGCTTGTCTCGGGACACAAAAGAGACCCAGTACTTC; cdr3_aa: CASSLSRDTKETQYF; j_call: TRBJ2-5; d_call: .; clone_size: .; v_call: TRBV7-3
cdr3_nt: TGTGCCAGCAGCTTTAGAACTAGCGGACCCTACGAGCAGTACTTC; cdr3_aa: CASSFRTSGPYEQYF; j_call: TRBJ2-7; d_call: TRBD2; clone_size: .; v_call: TRBV7-2
cdr3_nt: TGTGCCAGCAAGGAGACCCAGGGTGAAAAACTGTTTTTT; cdr3_aa: CASKETQGEKLFF; j_call: TRBJ1-4; d_call: .; clone_size: .; v_call: TRBV25-1
cdr3_nt: TGTGCCAGCAGCCTGACTAGCGGGGCGGGCTTCTTC; cdr3_aa: CASSLTSGAGFF; j_call: TRBJ2-1; d_call: TRBD2; clone_size: .; v_call: TRBV7-9
cdr3_nt: TGTGCCAGCAGCTCTACAGGGGCGGCTAACTATGGCTACACCTTC; cdr3_aa: CASSSTGAANYGYTF; j_call: TRBJ1-2; d_call: TRBD1; clone_size: .; v_call: TRBV11-3
cdr3_nt: TGTGCCACCAGCAGAGTTCTGAATCAGCCCCAGCATTTT; cdr3_aa: CATSRVLNQPQHF; j_call: TRBJ1-5; d_call: .; clone_size: .; v_call: TRBV15
cdr3_nt: TGTGCTAGTGGTTTGGTAAGGGGAACTGAAGCTTTCTTT; cdr3_aa: CASGLVRGTEAFF; j_call: TRBJ1-1; d_call: .; clone_size: .; v_call: TRBV12-5
cdr3_nt: TGCGCCAGCAGCTACCAGACAGGAACCTCACCCCTCCACTTT; cdr3_aa: CASSYQTGTSPLHF; j_call: TRBJ1-6; d_call: .; clone_size: .; v_call: TRBV5-1
cdr3_nt: TGTGCCAGCAGTTCCCACCGACAACTCGAGCAGTACTTC; cdr3_aa: CASSSHRQLEQYF; j_call: TRBJ2-7; d_call: .; clone_size: .; v_call: TRBV27
cdr3_nt: TGTGCCAGCTCACCACAAGGGGTAAGTTCACCCCTCCACTTT; cdr3_aa: CASSPQGVSSPLHF; j_call: TRBJ1-6; d_call: .; clone_size: .; v_call: TRBV18
cdr3_nt: TGTGCCAGCAGCCCGCAGTACAATGAGCAGTTCTTC; cdr3_aa: CASSPQYNEQFF; j_call: TRBJ2-1; d_call: .; clone_size: once; v_call: TRBV7-2
cdr3_nt: TGTGCCAGCAGCGAGGGACAGCTCAATCAGCCCCAGCATTTT; cdr3_aa: CASSEGQLNQPQHF; j_call: TRBJ1-5; d_call: TRBD1; clone_size: .; v_call: TRBV5-8
cdr3_nt: TGTGCTAGTAGCCCCAATGAAAAACTGTTTTTT; cdr3_aa: CASSPNEKLFF; j_call: TRBJ1-4; d_call: .; clone_size: .; v_call: TRBV12-5
cdr3_nt: TGTGCCAGCAGCCCCCGGCAGGCCTATAACTATGGCTACACCTTC; cdr3_aa: CASSPRQAYNYGYTF; j_call: TRBJ1-2; d_call: .; clone_size: .; v_call: TRBV6-6
cdr3_nt: TGTGCCAGCAGCCAAAATAGCGGGGGGACCCAAGAGACCCAGTACTTC; cdr3_aa: CASSQNSGGTQETQYF; j_call: TRBJ2-5; d_call: TRBD2; clone_size: few; v_call: TRBV7-6
cdr3_nt: TGTGCCTGGAGTGTACGGGTGGCTTTAGTCACTGAAGCTTTCTTT; cdr3_aa: CAWSVRVALVTEAFF; j_call: TRBJ1-1; d_call: .; clone_size: .; v_call: TRBV30
cdr3_nt: TGTGCCAGCTCCGGGACAGCCAGCACAGATACGCAGTATTTT; cdr3_aa: CASSGTASTDTQYF; j_call: TRBJ2-3; d_call: TRBD1; clone_size: .; v_call: TRBV6-5
cdr3_nt: TGCGCCAGCAGCTCCCGAGGTGGGAACACTGAAGCTTTCTTT; cdr3_aa: CASSSRGGNTEAFF; j_call: TRBJ1-1; d_call: .; clone_size: .; v_call: TRBV5-1
cdr3_nt: TGTGCCAGCAGTTACTCTATGAGCTACGAGCAGTACTTC; cdr3_aa: CASSYSMSYEQYF; j_call: TRBJ2-7; d_call: .; clone_size: .; v_call: TRBV6-5
cdr3_nt: TGTGCCAGCAGTGACGCGGGGGGGAGCACAGATACGCAGTATTTT; cdr3_aa: CASSDAGGSTDTQYF; j_call: TRBJ2-3; d_call: TRBD2; clone_size: .; v_call: TRBV6-4